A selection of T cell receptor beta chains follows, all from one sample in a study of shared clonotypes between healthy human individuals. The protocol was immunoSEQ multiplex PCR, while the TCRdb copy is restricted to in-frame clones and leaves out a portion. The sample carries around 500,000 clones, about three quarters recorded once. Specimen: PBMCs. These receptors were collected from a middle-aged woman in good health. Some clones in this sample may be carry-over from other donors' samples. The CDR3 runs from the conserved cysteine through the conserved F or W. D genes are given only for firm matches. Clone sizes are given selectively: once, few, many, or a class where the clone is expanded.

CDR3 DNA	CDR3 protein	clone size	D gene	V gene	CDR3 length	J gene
TGTGCCAGCAGCGTGGACAGGAACTCCTACGAGCAGTACTTC	CASSVDRNSYEQYF	NA	TRBD1	TRBV7-2	14	TRBJ2-7
TGTGCCAGCAGCGTAGGAGTCGGGACTGAAGAGACCCAGTACTTC	CASSVGVGTEETQYF	NA	NA	TRBV9	15	TRBJ2-5
TGTGCCAGCAGCTTAAGCGGACCGTATAATTCACCCCTCCACTTT	CASSLSGPYNSPLHF	NA	NA	TRBV7-9	15	TRBJ1-6
TGTGCCAGCAGCCCAGACGGTAGCAATCAGCCCCAGCATTTT	CASSPDGSNQPQHF	NA	NA	TRBV27	14	TRBJ1-5
TGTGCCACCAACCGAGTGTGGGGGACCCAGTACTTC	CATNRVWGTQYF	NA	NA	TRBV14	12	TRBJ2-5
TGTGCCAGCAGCTTCAGGAACTATGGCTACACCTTC	CASSFRNYGYTF	NA	NA	TRBV11-2	12	TRBJ1-2
TGCGCCAGCAGCCAAGATGCTGGACTAGCCTACGAGCAGTACTTC	CASSQDAGLAYEQYF	NA	TRBD2	TRBV4-1	15	TRBJ2-7
TGTGCCAGCAGTCCCCGTAGGGGGTCTATGAACCGACAATACAATGAGCAGTTCTTC	CASSPRRGSMNRQYNEQFF	NA	NA	TRBV27	19	TRBJ2-1
TGTGCCAGCGGGGATCGGGCCAAAAACATTCAGTACTTC	CASGDRAKNIQYF	NA	NA	TRBV28	13	TRBJ2-4
TGTGCCAGCAGTATGAGGACAGGGGGGGAAGAGACCCAGTACTTC	CASSMRTGGEETQYF	NA	TRBD1	TRBV28	15	TRBJ2-5
TGTGCCAGCAGATCCAACACAGGGTTCTCCTACGAGCAGTACTTC	CASRSNTGFSYEQYF	NA	NA	TRBV6-1	15	TRBJ2-7
TGTGCCAGCAGTGACCGGTCGGGAGATACAGATACGCAGTATTTT	CASSDRSGDTDTQYF	NA	NA	TRBV6-4	15	TRBJ2-3
TGTGCCAGCAGTTGGTCACCGGGACAGGGGGACTATGGCTACACCTTC	CASSWSPGQGDYGYTF	NA	TRBD1	TRBV27	16	TRBJ1-2
TGTGCCAGCAGCTCTGGGACTAGCGGGGAGTACTTC	CASSSGTSGEYF	NA	TRBD2	TRBV11-2	12	TRBJ2-7
TGTGCCAGCAGCTTAGCCGGACAGGGGGCCTCTGGCTACACCTTC	CASSLAGQGASGYTF	NA	TRBD1	TRBV7-8	15	TRBJ1-2
TGTGCCAGCAGCCGCCCCGGACTTACTTACGAGCAGTACTTC	CASSRPGLTYEQYF	NA	NA	TRBV28	14	TRBJ2-7
TGTGCCAGCAGCTCGACTTGGACAAGCAACACTGAAGCTTTCTTT	CASSSTWTSNTEAFF	NA	NA	TRBV11-2	15	TRBJ1-1
TGTGCCAGCAGTTACGGCAGTATTGGGTTCGAGCAGTACTTC	CASSYGSIGFEQYF	few	NA	TRBV6-6	14	TRBJ2-7
TGCGCCAGCAGCTTGGAAGTTCGGGGCGGGAATGAGCAGTTCTTC	CASSLEVRGGNEQFF	few	NA	TRBV5-1	15	TRBJ2-1
TGTGCCAGCAGTGAAGGGGATGAGAACACTGAAGCTTTCTTT	CASSEGDENTEAFF	NA	NA	TRBV6-1	14	TRBJ1-1
TGTGCCAGCCGGACAGGCGCCTCTGGGGCCAACGTCCTGACTTTC	CASRTGASGANVLTF	NA	TRBD1	TRBV28	15	TRBJ2-6
TGCGCCAGCAGACGTAGCGGGCGCTCCTACAATGAGCAGTTCTTC	CASRRSGRSYNEQFF	NA	TRBD2	TRBV5-1	15	TRBJ2-1
TGTGCCAGCAGTTTCGACAGGGCTCAGCCCCAGCATTTT	CASSFDRAQPQHF	NA	TRBD1	TRBV2	13	TRBJ1-5
TGTGCCAGCAGCTTAAGGACAGGCTCCGAGCAGTACTTC	CASSLRTGSEQYF	NA	TRBD1	TRBV11-3	13	TRBJ2-7
TGTGCCAGCAGTTCCCCCTCGGGACAGTTGTACAATGAGCAGTTCTTC	CASSSPSGQLYNEQFF	once	TRBD1	TRBV28	16	TRBJ2-1
TGTGCCAGCAGTGAAATCCCTGACGGAAACACCATATATTTT	CASSEIPDGNTIYF	NA	NA	TRBV6-1	14	TRBJ1-3
TGTGCCAGTAGTATAGTTACAGGACCCCTGAAGAATGAAAAACTGTTTTTT	CASSIVTGPLKNEKLFF	NA	NA	TRBV19	17	TRBJ1-4
TGTGCCAGCAGCTTTTGGGGGAACACTGAAGCTTTCTTT	CASSFWGNTEAFF	many	NA	TRBV7-9	13	TRBJ1-1
TGCAGCGTCAATGGGGGGGGGAACACTGAAGCTTTCTTT	CSVNGGGNTEAFF	NA	NA	TRBV29-1	13	TRBJ1-1
TGCGCCAGCAGCCAAGATGAGGGAGGGGAAGAGACCCAGTACTTC	CASSQDEGGEETQYF	NA	TRBD2	TRBV4-1	15	TRBJ2-5
TGTGCCAGCAGTACGACCGGGACTTGGAACACCGGGGAGCTGTTTTTT	CASSTTGTWNTGELFF	NA	NA	TRBV6-4	16	TRBJ2-2
TGTGCCAGCAGGGAAACCGGGACTGTCACCTACGAGCAGTACTTC	CASRETGTVTYEQYF	NA	NA	TRBV6-5	15	TRBJ2-7
TGTGCCAGCAGTTTACAAGGGGGAAGCACAGATACGCAGTATTTT	CASSLQGGSTDTQYF	NA	NA	TRBV27	15	TRBJ2-3
TGTGCCAGCACGCCCCCAGGGCTCAATGAGCAGTTCTTC	CASTPPGLNEQFF	NA	NA	TRBV2	13	TRBJ2-1
TGTGCCAGCAGACTAGCGGGAAAGCAGTTCTTC	CASRLAGKQFF	NA	TRBD2	TRBV2	11	TRBJ2-1
TGTGCCAGCACAGGCACAGGGGAGAGGTATGGTGGCTACACCTTC	CASTGTGERYGGYTF	NA	TRBD1	TRBV25-1	15	TRBJ1-2
TGCGCCAGCAGCCCGAGGGCGGGAGTGAGGGCAGATACGCAGTATTTT	CASSPRAGVRADTQYF	NA	TRBD2	TRBV4-3	16	TRBJ2-3
TGTGCCAGCAGCTTAGTCGGTAGCGCCGAATACGAGCAGTACTTC	CASSLVGSAEYEQYF	NA	NA	TRBV13	15	TRBJ2-7
TGTGCCAGCAGCTTGGGGATAGCGGGAGGTGAGACCCAGTACTTC	CASSLGIAGGETQYF	NA	TRBD2	TRBV5-8	15	TRBJ2-5
TGTGCCAGCAGCCCGGACCTTACCTACGAGCAGTACTTC	CASSPDLTYEQYF	once	NA	TRBV7-2	13	TRBJ2-7
TGTGCCAGCAGTCCCAGCGGGTTTCTCTCCTACGAGCAGTACTTC	CASSPSGFLSYEQYF	once	NA	TRBV2	15	TRBJ2-7
TGTGCCAGCAGTTCTCAAACCTCCTACGAGCAGTACTTC	CASSSQTSYEQYF	NA	NA	TRBV28	13	TRBJ2-7
TGTGCCAGCAGCTTATCTCCCCACCCTCGGGGGGCGGAACGGAGGGATTTT	CASSLSPHPRGAERRDF	once	NA	TRBV7-9	17	TRBJ1-3
TGTGCCAGCAACCTGGGGGCCATGGGAGCTACAGGCAATGAGCAGTTCTTC	CASNLGAMGATGNEQFF	few	NA	TRBV9	17	TRBJ2-1
TGTGCCAGCAGATATCAACAGGGTAACACTGAAGCTTTCTTT	CASRYQQGNTEAFF	NA	NA	TRBV2	14	TRBJ1-1
TGTGCCAGCAGCCAGGACAGAGGAAACACCATATATTTT	CASSQDRGNTIYF	NA	NA	TRBV6-1	13	TRBJ1-3
TGCGCCAGCAGCCAAGATTGGGTTAGCGGGAGTATAAAATCGGCCGAGCAGTTCTTC	CASSQDWVSGSIKSAEQFF	NA	TRBD2	TRBV4-3	19	TRBJ2-1
TGTGCCAGCAGTGAGGGGGGACAGAGCTCTGGAAACACCATATATTTT	CASSEGGQSSGNTIYF	NA	TRBD1	TRBV28	16	TRBJ1-3
TGTGCCTGGAGTGAGGGGTCCAAAAACATTCAGTACTTC	CAWSEGSKNIQYF	NA	NA	TRBV30	13	TRBJ2-4